The clone carrying this T cell receptor (beta chain) was observed a handful of times. Its cognate antigen is unknown. Clones were read by immunoSEQ multiplex PCR, and TCRdb kept only the in-frame ones, dropping some. The profile covers under 85,000 clones, with roughly 94% appearing a single time and over 0.4% taken by the ten largest. The sample originates from a study of graft-versus-host responses after intestinal transplantation. Study-level information: Each recipient received anti-thymocyte globulin induction, then tacrolimus and steroids for roughly 3 years.

The CDR3 runs to 15 residues. Deletions cut 5 bases from V and 8 bases from J, with 18 bases between. Germline V gene lookup returns CDR1 MNHEY and CDR2 SMNVEV (reference sequence). Points from the study as a whole: Within allografts, high graft-versus-host to host-versus-graft clonal ratios were seen among patients with graft-donor T cell macrochimerism. Early post-transplant HvG declines showed an association with peak circulating GvH clone levels.

The specimen was unstimulated CD8+ T cells sorted from spleen or lymph node cells, collected before intestinal transplant. The rearrangement links TRBV27 to TRBJ2-2; TRBD1 or TRBD2 may be the D gene (6 bases each). The TCR originated in a human donor who received an intestinal transplant. DNA for the CDR3: TGTGCCAGCAGTCTTCCACAGGGAGGAGGGGGGGAGCTGTTTTTT. Protein: CASSLPQGGGGELFF.